What follows describes a single TCR beta chain. The antigen is unknown. Germline CDR1 reads SGHRS; CDR2 reads YFSETQ. V shed 0 bases and J shed 4 bases, with 3 bases lying between them. This CDR3 region has 12 residues. Positive CCR7 selection of CD45RO-negative cells yielded the naive CD8 cells, and terminally differentiated effector memory CD45RA+ cells were excluded. All donors were healthy HIV-negative adults lacking recent acute infections or vaccinations. This specimen belongs to a study of shared clonotypes between healthy human individuals. For the study at large: Used for every donor were three CD4 naive, three CD4 memory, two CD8 naive and one CD8 memory plate.

Clones were sequenced by immunoSEQ multiplex PCR, and TCRdb holds only the in-frame ones, with some missing. Here the sample spans 1.5 million to 2.5 million clones, over 85% being singletons. Regarding the study as a whole: Sorted-subset sequencing, rarefaction showed, was incomplete despite large depth.

Material for sequencing was naive CD8+ T cells sorted from blood. The V and J genes are TRBV5-1 and TRBJ2-3; no reliable D call. The receptor was isolated from a young man in good health. The CDR3 DNA reads as TGCGCCAGCAGCTTGGAGCCAGATACGCAGTATTTT. It encodes CASSLEPDTQYF. Full variable domain (missing parts from reference TRBV5-1 and TRBJ2-3): KAGVTQTPRYLIKTRGQQVTLSCSPISGHRSVSWYQQTPGQGLQFLFEYFSETQRNKGNFPGRFSGRQFSNSRSEMNVSTLELGDSALYLCASSLEPDTQYFGPGTRLTVL.